This T cell receptor (beta chain) was identified in a study of CD8+CD57+ T cells in acquired aplastic anemia. Study in general: CD4+ cells from healthy donors averaged around 9.9 million reads.

According to the study, genomic DNA was the template for TCR beta VDJ and CDR3 profiling. Each CDR3 protein gets one entry after TCRdb re-called the reads with MiXCR. This table holds 200,000 to 250,000 distinct CDR3 sequences, roughly 35% found once. On this clonotype: Its antigen is undetermined.

General study points: The study identified twenty-nine CD8+ CDR3 sequences shared by patients and controls. CD8+ Simpson's diversity did not differ significantly between patients and controls.

The origin of this receptor is a human donor in good health, serving as a control. The specimen was sorted CD4+, CD8+, or CD8+CD57+ T cells (not recorded which) from PBMCs.

This CDR3 is CASSPVYRGDTEAFF. For the CDR3, the DNA is TGTGCCAGCTCACCAGTTTACAGGGGGGACACTGAAGCTTTCTTT. The chain has TRBV7-8 and TRBJ1-1, with 8 bases that match TRBD1. The V segment lost 8 bases and the J segment 3 bases; nucleotides outside the gene matches: 11. CDR3 length: 15 residues. Germline-derived CDR1 and CDR2 are SGHVS and FQNEAQ.